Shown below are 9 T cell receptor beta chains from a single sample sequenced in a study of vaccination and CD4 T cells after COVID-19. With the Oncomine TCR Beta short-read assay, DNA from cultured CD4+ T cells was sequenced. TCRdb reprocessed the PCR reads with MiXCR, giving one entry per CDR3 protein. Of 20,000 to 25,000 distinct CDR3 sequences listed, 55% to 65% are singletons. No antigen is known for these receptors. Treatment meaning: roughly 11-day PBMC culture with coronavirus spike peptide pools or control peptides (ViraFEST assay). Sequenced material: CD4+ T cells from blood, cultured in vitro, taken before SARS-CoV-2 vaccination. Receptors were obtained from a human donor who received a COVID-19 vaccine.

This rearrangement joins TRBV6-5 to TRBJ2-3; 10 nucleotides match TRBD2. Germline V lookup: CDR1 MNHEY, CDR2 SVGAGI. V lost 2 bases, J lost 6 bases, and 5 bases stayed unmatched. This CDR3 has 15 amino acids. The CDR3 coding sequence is TGTGCCAGCAGTTACAAGCGGGGGGGAGAGGATACGCAGTATTTT. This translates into CASSYKRGGEDTQYF.

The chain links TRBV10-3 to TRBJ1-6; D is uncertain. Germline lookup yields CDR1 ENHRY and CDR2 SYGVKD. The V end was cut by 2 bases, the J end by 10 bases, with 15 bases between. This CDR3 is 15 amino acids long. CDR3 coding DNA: TGTGCCATCAGTGAGAGGCAGGATCAAAACTCACCCCTCCACTTT. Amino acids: CAISERQDQNSPLHF.

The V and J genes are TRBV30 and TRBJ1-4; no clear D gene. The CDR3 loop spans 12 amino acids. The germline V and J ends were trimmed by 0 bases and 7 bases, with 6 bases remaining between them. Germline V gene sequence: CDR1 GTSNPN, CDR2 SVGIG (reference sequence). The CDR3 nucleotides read TGTGCCTGGAGTGTACCGCTTGAAAAACTGTTTTTT. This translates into CAWSVPLEKLFF.

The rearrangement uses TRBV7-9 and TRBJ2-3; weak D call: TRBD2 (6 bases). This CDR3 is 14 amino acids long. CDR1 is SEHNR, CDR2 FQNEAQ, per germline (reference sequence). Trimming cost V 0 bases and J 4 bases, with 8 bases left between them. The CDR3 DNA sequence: TGTGCCAGCAGCTTAGCGGCGGGGCCAGATACGCAGTATTTT. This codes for CASSLAAGPDTQYF.

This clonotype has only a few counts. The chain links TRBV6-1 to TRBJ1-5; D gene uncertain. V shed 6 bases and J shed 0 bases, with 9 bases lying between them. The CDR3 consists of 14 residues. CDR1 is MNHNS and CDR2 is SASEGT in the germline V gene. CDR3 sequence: CASRAFLSNQPQHF. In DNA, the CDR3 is TGTGCCAGCAGGGCATTCCTTAGCAATCAGCCCCAGCATTTT.

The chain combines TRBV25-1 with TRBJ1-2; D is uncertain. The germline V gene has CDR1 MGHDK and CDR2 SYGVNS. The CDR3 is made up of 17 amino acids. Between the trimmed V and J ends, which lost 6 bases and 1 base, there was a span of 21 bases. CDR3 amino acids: CASSPFEGHGLNYGYTF. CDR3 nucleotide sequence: TGTGCCAGCAGCCCGTTCGAGGGTCATGGACTTAACTATGGCTACACCTTC.

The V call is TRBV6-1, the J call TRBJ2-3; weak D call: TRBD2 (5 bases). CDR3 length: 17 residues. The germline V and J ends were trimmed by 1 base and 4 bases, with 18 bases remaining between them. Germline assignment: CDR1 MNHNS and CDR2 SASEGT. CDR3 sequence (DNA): TGTGCCAGCAGTGAAGGCCTTTCGGGAAGTGGGGCAGATACGCAGTATTTT. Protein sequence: CASSEGLSGSGADTQYF.

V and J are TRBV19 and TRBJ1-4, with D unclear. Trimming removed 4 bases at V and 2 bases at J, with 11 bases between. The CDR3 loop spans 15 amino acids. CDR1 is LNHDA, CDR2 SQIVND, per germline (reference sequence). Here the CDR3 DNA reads TGTGCCAGTAGTACACAGACGGGGACTAATGAAAAACTGTTTTTT. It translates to CASSTQTGTNEKLFF.

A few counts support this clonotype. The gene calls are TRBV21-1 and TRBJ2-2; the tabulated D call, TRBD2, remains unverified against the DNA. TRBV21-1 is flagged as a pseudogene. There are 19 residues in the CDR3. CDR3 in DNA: TGTGCCAGCAGCCTACGGACTAGCGGGGGGGAAAAAGGCACCGGGGAGCTGTTTTTT. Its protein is CASSLRTSGGEKGTGELFF.